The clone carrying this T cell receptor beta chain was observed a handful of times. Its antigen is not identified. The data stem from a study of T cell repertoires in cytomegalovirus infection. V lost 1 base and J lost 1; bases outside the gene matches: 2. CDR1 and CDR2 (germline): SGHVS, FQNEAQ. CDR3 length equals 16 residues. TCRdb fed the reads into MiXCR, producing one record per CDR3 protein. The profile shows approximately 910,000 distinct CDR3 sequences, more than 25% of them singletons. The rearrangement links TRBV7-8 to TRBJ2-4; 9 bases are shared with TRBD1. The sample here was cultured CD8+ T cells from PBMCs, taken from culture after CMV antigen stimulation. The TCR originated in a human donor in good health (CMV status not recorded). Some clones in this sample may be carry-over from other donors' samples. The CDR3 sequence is CASSLDRGLAKNIQYF. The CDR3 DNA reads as TGTGCCAGCAGCTTAGACAGGGGGCTGGCCAAAAACATTCAGTACTTC.